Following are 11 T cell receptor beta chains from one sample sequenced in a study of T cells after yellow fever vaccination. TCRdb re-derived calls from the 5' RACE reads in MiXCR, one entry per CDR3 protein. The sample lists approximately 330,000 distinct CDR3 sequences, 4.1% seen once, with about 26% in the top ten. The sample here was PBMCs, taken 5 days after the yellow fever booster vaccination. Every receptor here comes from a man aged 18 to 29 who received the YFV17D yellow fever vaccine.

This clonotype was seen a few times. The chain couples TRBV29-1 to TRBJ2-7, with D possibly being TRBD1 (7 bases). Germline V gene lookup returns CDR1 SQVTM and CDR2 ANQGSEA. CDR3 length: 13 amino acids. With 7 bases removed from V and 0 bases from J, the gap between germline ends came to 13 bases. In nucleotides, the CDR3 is TGCAGCGCCAGGGGGGATAGCTCCTACGAGCAGTACTTC. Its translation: CSARGDSSYEQYF.

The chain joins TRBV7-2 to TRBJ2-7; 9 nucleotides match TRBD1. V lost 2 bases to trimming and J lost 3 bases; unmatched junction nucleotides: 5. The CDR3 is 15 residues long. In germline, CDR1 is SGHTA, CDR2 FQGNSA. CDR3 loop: CASSLKGTGNYEQYV. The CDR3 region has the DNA TGTGCCAGCAGCTTAAAAGGGACAGGGAACTACGAGCAGTACGTC.

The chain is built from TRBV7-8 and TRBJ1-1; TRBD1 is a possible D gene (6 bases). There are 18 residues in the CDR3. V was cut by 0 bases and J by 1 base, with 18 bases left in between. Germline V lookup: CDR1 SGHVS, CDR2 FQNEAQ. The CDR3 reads CASSLAREGGDGNTEAFF. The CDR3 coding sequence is TGTGCCAGCAGCTTAGCGAGGGAAGGGGGGGACGGGAACACTGAAGCTTTCTTT. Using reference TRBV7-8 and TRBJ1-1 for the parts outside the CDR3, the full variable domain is GAGVSQSPRYKVAKRGQDVALRCDPISGHVSLFWYQQALGQGPEFLTYFQNEAQLDKSGLPSDRFFAERPEGSVSTLKIQRTQQEDSAVYLCASSLAREGGDGNTEAFFGQGTRLTVV.

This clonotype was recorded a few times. This CDR3 is CASSQVRGGSDEQFF. The CDR3 nucleotides read TGCGCCAGCAGCCAAGTCCGCGGGGGGAGCGATGAGCAGTTCTTC. This rearrangement joins TRBV4-3 to TRBJ2-1, with 8 bases matching TRBD2. Germline CDR1 is LGHNA and CDR2 is YSLEER. The CDR3 has 15 amino acids. V dropped 1 base and J dropped 8; count of bases not matched to a gene: 7.

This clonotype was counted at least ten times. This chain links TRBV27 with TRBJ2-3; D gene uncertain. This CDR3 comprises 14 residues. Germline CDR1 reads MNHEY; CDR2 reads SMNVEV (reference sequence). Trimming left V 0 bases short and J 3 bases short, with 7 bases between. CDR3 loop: CASSLSLGTDTQYF. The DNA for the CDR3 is TGTGCCAGCAGTTTATCCTTAGGTACAGATACGCAGTATTTT.

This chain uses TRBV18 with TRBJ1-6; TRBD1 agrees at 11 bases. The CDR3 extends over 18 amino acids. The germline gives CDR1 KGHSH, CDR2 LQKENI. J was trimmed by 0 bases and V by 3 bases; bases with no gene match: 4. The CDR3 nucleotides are TGTGCCAGCTCACCCCGGACAGGGGGCGGCTCCTATAATTCACCCCTCCACTTT. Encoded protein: CASSPRTGGGSYNSPLHF.

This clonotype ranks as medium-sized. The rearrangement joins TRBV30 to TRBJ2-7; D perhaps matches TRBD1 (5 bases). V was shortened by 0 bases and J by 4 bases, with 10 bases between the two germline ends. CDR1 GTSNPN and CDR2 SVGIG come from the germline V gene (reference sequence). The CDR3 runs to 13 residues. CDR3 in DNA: TGTGCCTGGAGTGTACAGGTCCAGTACGAGCAGTACTTC. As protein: CAWSVQVQYEQYF.

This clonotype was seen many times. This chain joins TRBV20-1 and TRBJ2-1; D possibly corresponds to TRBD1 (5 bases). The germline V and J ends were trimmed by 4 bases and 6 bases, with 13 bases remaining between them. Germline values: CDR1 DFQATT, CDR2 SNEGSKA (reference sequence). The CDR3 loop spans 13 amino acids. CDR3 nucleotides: TGCAGTGCTACCAACGGCAGGGTCAATGAGCAGTTCTTC. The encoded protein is CSATNGRVNEQFF.

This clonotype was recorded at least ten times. The CDR3 bases are TGTGCCAGCAGTTTCGGCAGGGTCTATGGCTACACCTTC. Protein: CASSFGRVYGYTF. The V call is TRBV12-3 or TRBV12-4, the J call TRBJ1-2, with D possibly matching TRBD1 (5 bases). V was cut by 3 bases and J by 4 bases, with 9 bases left in between. The CDR3 consists of 13 residues.

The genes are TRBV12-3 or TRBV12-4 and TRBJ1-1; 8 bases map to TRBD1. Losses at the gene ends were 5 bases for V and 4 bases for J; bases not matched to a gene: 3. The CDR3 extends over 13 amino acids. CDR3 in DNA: TGTGCCAGCAGTCCGACAGGGGTCACTGAAGCTTTCTTT. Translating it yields CASSPTGVTEAFF.

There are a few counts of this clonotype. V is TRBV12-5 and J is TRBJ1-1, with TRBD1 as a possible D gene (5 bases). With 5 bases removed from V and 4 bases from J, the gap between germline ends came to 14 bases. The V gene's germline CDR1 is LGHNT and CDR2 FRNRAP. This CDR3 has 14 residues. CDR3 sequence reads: CASGRTGGITEAFF. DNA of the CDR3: TGTGCTAGTGGTCGCACTGGGGGTATCACTGAAGCTTTCTTT.